Below, 25 T cell receptor beta chains from the same sample are listed, as sequenced in a study of blood T cell repertoires in COVID-19. Data came from immunoSEQ multiplex PCR; TCRdb stores just in-frame clones and leaves some out. Here the sample spans about 120,000 clones, 60% to 85% being singletons. The sequencing input was peripheral blood. Receptors originate from a man between 70 and 80 years old with acute or convalescent COVID-19.

The chain carries TRBV1 and TRBJ2-7; the D call of TRBD2 is as the table states it, not checked on the DNA. TRBV1 is reported as a pseudogene. This CDR3 has 15 residues. The CDR3 DNA is TGCACCAGCAGCGGGCTAGCGGGAGGGTTTTACGGTCAGTACTTC. Its translation: CTSSGLAGGFYGQYF.

The chain joins TRBV5-1 to TRBJ2-7, with D hard to call. The CDR3 has 14 amino acids. CDR1 is SGHRS and CDR2 is YFSETQ in the germline V gene. The germline V and J ends were trimmed by 4 bases and 1 base, with 12 bases remaining between them. CDR3 bases: TGCGCCAGCAGCCCTACGACTGGATCCTACGAGCAGTACTTC. This encodes CASSPTTGSYEQYF.

This clone has only one observation. V is TRBV7-2 and J is TRBJ2-1; 8 bases line up with TRBD1. The trim removed 4 bases at V and 4 bases at J, leaving 3 bases unmatched. The CDR3 has 14 amino acids. Germline V gives CDR1 SGHTA, CDR2 FQGNSA. CDR3 amino acids: CASSSDRAYNEQFF. The CDR3 DNA follows: TGTGCCAGCAGCTCGGACAGGGCATACAATGAGCAGTTCTTC.

The chain carries TRBV3-1 (or the pseudogene TRBV3-2) and TRBJ2-3; maybe TRBD1 (6 bases). V gave up 0 bases and J gave up 7 bases, with 11 bases separating them. Per germline, CDR1 LGHDT and CDR2 YNNKEL (reference sequence). The CDR3 is 14 residues long. In DNA, the CDR3 is TGTGCCAGCAGCCAAGATGGGGGCGGTTATACGCAGTATTTT. It codes for CASSQDGGGYTQYF.

The V call is TRBV12-5, the J call TRBJ1-3, with D uncertain. Germline-derived CDR1 and CDR2 are LGHNT and FRNRAP. CDR3 size: 13 residues. V was trimmed by 5 bases and J by 0 bases, leaving 5 bases between them. CDR3 amino acids: CASGLGSGNTIYF. The CDR3 nucleotides read TGTGCTAGTGGTCTCGGCTCTGGAAACACCATATATTTT.

The CDR3 DNA sequence: TGTGCCAGCAGTGGACAGGGGAGAGGGAACGAGCAGTACTTC. It codes for CASSGQGRGNEQYF. The chain carries TRBV28 and TRBJ2-7, with 9 bases aligning to TRBD1. Germline assignment: CDR1 MDHEN and CDR2 SYDVKM. The CDR3 runs 14 residues. Trimming at V came to 5 bases and at J to 5 bases, leaving 7 bases not matched to a gene.

The J gene is TRBJ2-1, the V gene TRBV7-8; 7 nucleotides match TRBD1. This CDR3 spans 16 amino acids. J gave up 3 bases and V 5 bases, and 10 bases lay outside the gene matches. Per germline, CDR1 SGHVS and CDR2 FQNEAQ. CDR3 region: CASSHDRAPHYNEQFF. The CDR3 nucleotides are TGTGCCAGCAGCCATGACAGGGCGCCACACTACAATGAGCAGTTCTTC.

The DNA of the CDR3 is TGTGCCAGTAGTGGGGACAGCAGCTACGAGCAGTACTTC. It is translated as CASSGDSSYEQYF. The chain employs TRBV19 and TRBJ2-7, with TRBD1 identical over 7 bases. The germline gives CDR1 LNHDA, CDR2 SQIVND (reference sequence). The CDR3 length is 13 residues. The trim removed 5 bases at V and 3 bases at J, leaving 4 bases unmatched.

The V gene is TRBV15, the J gene TRBJ1-6; D is ambiguous. The V end lost 0 bases, the J end lost 0 bases, and 12 bases lay between the germline ends. Germline CDR1 and CDR2: LNHNV and YYDKDF (reference sequence). CDR3 length: 18 amino acids. As DNA, the CDR3 is TGTGCCACCAGCAGAGAACCTTACGATAGCTCCTATAATTCACCCCTCCACTTT. Translating gives CATSREPYDSSYNSPLHF.

The chain carries TRBV19 and TRBJ1-1; 8 bases line up with TRBD1. The CDR3 is 15 amino acids. Germline values: CDR1 LNHDA, CDR2 SQIVND (reference sequence). Trimming removed 4 bases from V and 4 bases from J; junction bases left unmatched: 8. CDR3 DNA sequence: TGTGCCAGTAGTAAACCCTTCCAGGGGGCCACTGAAGCTTTCTTT. Residues: CASSKPFQGATEAFF.

This chain connects TRBV7-9 to TRBJ2-3; D unresolved. Trimming shortened V by 5 bases and J by 8 bases, and 14 bases separated the two germline ends. The CDR3 has 13 amino acids. Germline CDR1 and CDR2: SEHNR and FQNEAQ (reference sequence). In DNA form, the CDR3 reads TGTGCCAGCAGCCCTGAACCGGGTGGTACGCAGTATTTT. Amino acid sequence: CASSPEPGGTQYF.

This CDR3 reads CASRDTGVNTEAFF. The CDR3 nucleotides read TGTGCCAGCAGGGATACAGGGGTAAACACTGAAGCTTTCTTT. The J gene is TRBJ1-1, the V gene TRBV28; TRBD1 agrees at 7 bases. Trimming at V came to 6 bases and at J to 2 bases, leaving 6 bases not matched to a gene. The germline gives CDR1 MDHEN, CDR2 SYDVKM. The CDR3 loop spans 14 amino acids.

This chain links TRBV27 with TRBJ1-6; 9 bases fit TRBD1. Germline CDR1 and CDR2: MNHEY and SMNVEV (reference sequence). Trimming took 5 bases from V and 7 from J; bases not matched to a gene: 12. This CDR3 comprises 17 residues. The CDR3 DNA sequence: TGTGCCAGCAGTACTCTGAAACAGGGGGCGAAGAATTCACCCCTCCACTTT. Protein sequence: CASSTLKQGAKNSPLHF.

Only a few counts were recorded for this clone. The gene calls are TRBV6-6 and TRBJ2-3; TRBD2 is a possible D gene (5 bases). This CDR3 region has 13 residues. Germline values: CDR1 MNHNY, CDR2 SVGAGI (reference sequence). Trimming took 7 bases from V and 0 from J, leaving 8 bases between them. DNA of the CDR3: TGTGCCAGCATCCTAGCTAGCACAGATACGCAGTATTTT. It encodes CASILASTDTQYF.

The J gene is TRBJ1-1, the V gene TRBV30; 7 nucleotides line up with TRBD1. The V segment lost 4 bases and the J segment 0 bases; nucleotides outside the gene matches: 5. The germline V gene encodes CDR1 GTSNPN and CDR2 SVGIG (reference sequence). This CDR3 comprises 14 residues. The CDR3, as DNA: TGTGCCTGGAATAAGGGACAGATGAACACTGAAGCTTTCTTT. Amino acid sequence: CAWNKGQMNTEAFF.

A few counts support this clone. The chain combines TRBV5-4 with TRBJ2-7; 10 nucleotides line up with TRBD2. CDR1 SGHNT and CDR2 YYREEE come from the germline V gene (reference sequence). The CDR3 extends over 14 amino acids. V trimming: 4 bases; J trimming: 1 base; junction bases outside the gene matches: 2. CDR3 DNA: TGTGCCAGCAGCAGGACTAGCGGTTCCTACGAGCAGTACTTC. Translating it yields CASSRTSGSYEQYF.

The J gene is TRBJ1-2, the V gene TRBV2, with D perhaps TRBD1 (5 bases). The CDR3 is made up of 13 amino acids. Germline V gene data show CDR1 as SNHLY and CDR2 as FYNNEI. V was cut by 8 bases and J by 4 bases, with 14 bases left in between. CDR3 in DNA: TGTGCCAGCCGCGGGACGGGTTCCTATGGCTACACCTTC. As protein: CASRGTGSYGYTF.

This chain uses TRBV2 with TRBJ1-6; no reliable D call. CDR3 size: 14 residues. With 6 bases removed from V and 4 bases from J, the gap between germline ends came to 10 bases. Germline CDR1 SNHLY, CDR2 FYNNEI. The CDR3 sequence is CASRSTGYNSPLHF. Written as DNA, the CDR3 is TGTGCCAGCAGATCGACGGGGTATAATTCACCCCTCCACTTT.

This chain connects TRBV5-1 to TRBJ2-7, with 9 bases lining up with TRBD2. The CDR3 runs 16 residues. Germline CDR1 SGHRS, CDR2 YFSETQ. The V gene end was trimmed by 0 bases and the J gene end by 2 bases; junction bases not matched to a gene: 6. The CDR3 sequence is CASSLGSLAGPYEQYF. The CDR3 DNA reads as TGCGCCAGCAGCTTGGGAAGTCTAGCGGGGCCCTACGAGCAGTACTTC.

The chain uses TRBV7-2 and TRBJ2-2; possibly TRBD1 for D (6 bases). The CDR3 covers 16 residues. In germline, CDR1 is SGHTA, CDR2 FQGNSA. The V end was cut by 1 base, the J end by 5 bases, with 14 bases between. In nucleotides, the CDR3 is TGTGCCAGCAGCTTAGTCGGGACAAGTCTGACCGGGGAGCTGTTTTTT. It codes for CASSLVGTSLTGELFF. The full variable domain, rest sourced from reference TRBV7-2 and TRBJ2-2, is GAGVSQSPSNKVTEKGKDVELRCDPISGHTALYWYRQSLGQGLEFLIYFQGNSAPDKSGLPSDRFSAERTGGSVSTLTIQRTQQEDSAVYLCASSLVGTSLTGELFFGEGSRLTVL.

The rearrangement joins TRBV18 to TRBJ2-5; 9 bases align to TRBD1. Germline loops: CDR1 KGHSH, CDR2 LQKENI. With V trimmed by 3 bases and J by 4 bases, 3 bases remained unmatched. CDR3 length: 14 residues. The CDR3 is CASSPAQGAETQYF. CDR3 DNA sequence: TGTGCCAGCTCACCCGCACAGGGGGCAGAGACCCAGTACTTC.

The genes are TRBV7-2 and TRBJ1-5, with TRBD1 identical over 7 bases. Germline CDR1 and CDR2: SGHTA and FQGNSA. The CDR3 runs 18 residues. V gave up 1 base and J gave up 0 bases; unmatched junction bases: 9. The DNA of the CDR3 is TGTGCCAGCAGCTTAGGGGGACAGCGAAAATATAGCAATCAGCCCCAGCATTTT. Translated: CASSLGGQRKYSNQPQHF.

The V call is TRBV7-2, the J call TRBJ1-1, with a possible D match to TRBD1 (6 bases). The CDR3 has 13 amino acids. Trimming pared 7 bases from V and 5 bases from J, leaving 14 bases between. From germline, CDR1 is SGHTA and CDR2 FQGNSA. CDR3 in amino acids: CASKGQGKTEAFF. CDR3 nucleotides: TGTGCCAGCAAAGGGCAGGGGAAGACTGAAGCTTTCTTT.

The chain is built from TRBV5-8 and TRBJ2-7; D might be TRBD2 (6 bases). The V end lost 4 bases, the J end lost 6 bases, and 14 bases lay between the germline ends. CDR1 and CDR2 (germline): SGHTS, YDEGEE. The CDR3 consists of 13 residues. The CDR3, as DNA: TGTGCCAGCAGCCTTCGGGCGGGGTTCGAGCAGTACTTC. This sequence encodes CASSLRAGFEQYF.

This sequence joins TRBV28 and TRBJ1-4; TRBD1 aligns across 9 bases. Trimming at V came to 5 bases and at J to 8 bases, leaving 12 bases not matched to a gene. CDR3 length: 16 residues. Germline V gene data show CDR1 as MDHEN and CDR2 as SYDVKM. CDR3 region: CASSPLTGGTGEKLFF. In DNA, the CDR3 is TGTGCCAGCAGTCCATTAACAGGGGGCACTGGCGAAAAACTGTTTTTT.